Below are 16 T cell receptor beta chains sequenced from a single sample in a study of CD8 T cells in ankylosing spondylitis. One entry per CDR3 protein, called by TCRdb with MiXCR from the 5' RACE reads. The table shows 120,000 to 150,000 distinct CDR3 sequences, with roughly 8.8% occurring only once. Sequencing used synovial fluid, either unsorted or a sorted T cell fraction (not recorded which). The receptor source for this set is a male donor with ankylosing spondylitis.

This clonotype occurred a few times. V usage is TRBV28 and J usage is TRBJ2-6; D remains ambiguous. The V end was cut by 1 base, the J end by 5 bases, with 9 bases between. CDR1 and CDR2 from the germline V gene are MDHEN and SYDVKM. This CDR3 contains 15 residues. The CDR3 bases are TGTGCCAGCAGTTTATCCCTACAGAGGGCCAACGTCCTGACTTTC. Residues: CASSLSLQRANVLTF.

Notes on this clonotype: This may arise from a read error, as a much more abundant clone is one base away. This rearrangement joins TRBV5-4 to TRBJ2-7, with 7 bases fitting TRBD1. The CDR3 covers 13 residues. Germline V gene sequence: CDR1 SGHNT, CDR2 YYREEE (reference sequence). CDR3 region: CAISLGQTGEQYF. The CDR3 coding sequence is TGTGCCATCAGCTTGGGACAGACAGGGGAGCAGTACTTC.

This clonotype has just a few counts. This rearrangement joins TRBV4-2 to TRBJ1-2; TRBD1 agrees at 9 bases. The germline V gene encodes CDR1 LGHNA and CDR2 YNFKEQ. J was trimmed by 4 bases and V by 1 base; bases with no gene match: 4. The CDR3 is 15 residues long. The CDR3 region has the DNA TGTGCCAGCAGCCAAGGGAGGGGACAGGGCTATGGCTACACCTTC. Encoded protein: CASSQGRGQGYGYTF.

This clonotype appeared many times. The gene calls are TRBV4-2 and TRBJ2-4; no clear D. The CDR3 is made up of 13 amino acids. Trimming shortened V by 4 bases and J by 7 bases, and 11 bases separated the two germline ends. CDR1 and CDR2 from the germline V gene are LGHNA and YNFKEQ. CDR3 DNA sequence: TGTGCCAGCAGCCCTCCTAATACGAACATTCAGTACTTC. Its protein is CASSPPNTNIQYF.

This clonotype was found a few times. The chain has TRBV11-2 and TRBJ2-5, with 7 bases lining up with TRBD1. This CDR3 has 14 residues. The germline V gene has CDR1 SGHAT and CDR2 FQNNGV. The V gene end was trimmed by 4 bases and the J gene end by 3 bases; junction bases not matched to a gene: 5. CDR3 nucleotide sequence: TGTGCCAGCAGCTGGAACAGGGGTAAAGAGACCCAGTACTTC. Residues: CASSWNRGKETQYF.

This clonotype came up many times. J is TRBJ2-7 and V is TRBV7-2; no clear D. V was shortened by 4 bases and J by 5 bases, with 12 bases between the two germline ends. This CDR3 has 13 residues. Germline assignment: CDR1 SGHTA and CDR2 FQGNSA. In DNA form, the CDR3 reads TGTGCCAGCAGCTCCCGGGTACTACACGAGCAGTACTTC. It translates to CASSSRVLHEQYF.

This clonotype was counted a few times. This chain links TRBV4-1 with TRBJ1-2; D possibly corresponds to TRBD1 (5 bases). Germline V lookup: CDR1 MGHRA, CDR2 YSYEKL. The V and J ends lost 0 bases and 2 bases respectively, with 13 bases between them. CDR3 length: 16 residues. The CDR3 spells CASSQDSGGGNYGYTF. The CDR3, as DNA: TGCGCCAGCAGCCAAGATTCCGGGGGAGGGAACTATGGCTACACCTTC.

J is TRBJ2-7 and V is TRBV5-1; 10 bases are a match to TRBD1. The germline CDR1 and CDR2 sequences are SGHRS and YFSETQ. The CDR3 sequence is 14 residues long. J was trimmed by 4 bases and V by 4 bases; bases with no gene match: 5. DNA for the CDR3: TGCGCCAGCAGCGACCGGGACAGGGGTTACGAGCAGTACTTC. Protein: CASSDRDRGYEQYF.

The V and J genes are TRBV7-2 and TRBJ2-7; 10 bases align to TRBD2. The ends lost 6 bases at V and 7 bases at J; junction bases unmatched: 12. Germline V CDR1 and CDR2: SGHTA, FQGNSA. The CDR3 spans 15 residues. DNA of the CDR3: TGTGCCAGCAGGTCCACAAGCGGGGGGGCCTGGGAGCAGTACTTC. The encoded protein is CASRSTSGGAWEQYF.

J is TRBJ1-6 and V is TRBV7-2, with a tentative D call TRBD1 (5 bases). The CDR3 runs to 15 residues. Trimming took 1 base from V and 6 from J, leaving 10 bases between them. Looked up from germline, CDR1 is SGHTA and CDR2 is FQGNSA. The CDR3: CASSLGGFSNSPLHF. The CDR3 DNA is TGTGCCAGCAGCTTAGGGGGGTTTTCTAATTCACCCCTCCACTTT.

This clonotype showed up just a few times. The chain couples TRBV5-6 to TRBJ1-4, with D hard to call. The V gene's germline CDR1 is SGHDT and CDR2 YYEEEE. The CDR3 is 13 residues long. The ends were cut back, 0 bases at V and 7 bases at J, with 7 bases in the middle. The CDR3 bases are TGTGCCAGCAGCTTGGGATGGACTGAAAAACTGTTTTTT. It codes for CASSLGWTEKLFF. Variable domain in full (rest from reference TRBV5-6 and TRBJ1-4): DAGVTQSPTHLIKTRGQQVTLRCSPKSGHDTVSWYQQALGQGPQFIFQYYEEEERQRGNFPDRFSGHQFPNYSSELNVNALLLGDSALYLCASSLGWTEKLFFGSGTQLSVL.

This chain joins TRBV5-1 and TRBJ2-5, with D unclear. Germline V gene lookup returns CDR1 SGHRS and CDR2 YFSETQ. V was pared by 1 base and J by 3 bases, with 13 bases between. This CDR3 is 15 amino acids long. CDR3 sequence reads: CASSLNYATEETQYF. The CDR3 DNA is TGCGCCAGCAGCTTGAATTATGCGACCGAAGAGACCCAGTACTTC.

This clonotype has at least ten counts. CDR3 in DNA: TGCAGTGCCAGCAGCTCCTACAATGAGCAGTTCTTC. It codes for CSASSSYNEQFF. This chain uses TRBV20-1 with TRBJ2-1; D ambiguous. The length of the CDR3 is 12 residues. Germline V gene sequence: CDR1 DFQATT, CDR2 SNEGSKA (reference sequence). Trimming took 6 bases from V and 0 from J, leaving 6 bases between them.

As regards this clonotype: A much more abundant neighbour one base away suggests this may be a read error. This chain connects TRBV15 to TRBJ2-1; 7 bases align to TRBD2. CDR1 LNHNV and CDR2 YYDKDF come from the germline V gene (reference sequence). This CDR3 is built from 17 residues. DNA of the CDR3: TGTGCCACCAGCAGAGAGGCGGCGGGAGCAGCCTACAATGAGCAGTCCTTC. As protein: CATSREAAGAAYNEQSF.

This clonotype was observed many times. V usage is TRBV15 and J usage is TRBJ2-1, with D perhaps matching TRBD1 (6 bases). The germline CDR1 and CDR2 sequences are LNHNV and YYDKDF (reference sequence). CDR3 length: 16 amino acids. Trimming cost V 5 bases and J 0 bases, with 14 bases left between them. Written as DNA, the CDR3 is TGTGCCACCAGCCCCCGGGACACCGGCTCCTACAATGAGCAGTTCTTC. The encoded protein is CATSPRDTGSYNEQFF.

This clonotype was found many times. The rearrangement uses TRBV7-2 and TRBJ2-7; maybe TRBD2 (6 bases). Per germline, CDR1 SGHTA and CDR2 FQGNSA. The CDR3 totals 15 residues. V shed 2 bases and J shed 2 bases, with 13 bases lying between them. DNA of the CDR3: TGTGCCAGCAGCTTAATACCGGGAGAGGCCTACGAGCAGTACTTC. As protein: CASSLIPGEAYEQYF.